Each of the 12 T cell receptor beta chains below was sequenced from the same sample in a study of blood T cells in healthy people across ages (dated by TCRdb to about 2015). Libraries came from 5' RACE. The reads were generated on an Illumina HiSeq 2500. A second PCR of about 6 to 12 cycles was run with a J-beta primer mix and a sample-barcoded 5' primer. TCRdb reanalyzed the raw reads on its own, using fastp at Q25 for trimming and MiXCR for clone calling, and kept in-frame beta chains. Identical CDR3 protein sequences are pooled into one entry, listed with their most common genes and DNA. The sample data list roughly 1,500,000 distinct CDR3 sequences, and around 36% of these were observed just once. The ten largest account for about 11% of the sample. The sample comprised blood. The receptors derive from a woman in her twenties or thirties in good health.

In DNA form, the CDR3 reads TGCAGCGTTGAAGACCTCGACCGGGGGGAGGGGTTCTTTCCGCAGTATTTT. This sequence encodes CSVEDLDRGEGFFPQYF. The J gene is TRBJ2-3, the V gene TRBV29-1; TRBD2 aligns across 7 bases. This CDR3 region has 17 residues. Trimming removed 0 bases from V and 10 bases from J; junction bases left unmatched: 19. Germline CDR1 SQVTM, CDR2 ANQGSEA.

To note about this clonotype: The junction does not match germline at one end; this may be a read error. The gene calls are TRBV6-5 and TRBJ2-1; D unclear. Germline-derived CDR1 and CDR2 are MNHEY and SVGAGI. The CDR3 length is 12 residues. This chain's CDR3 is CARSYSGHEQFF. CDR3 in DNA: TGTGCCCGCAGTTATTCTGGTCATGAGCAGTTCTTC.

The rearrangement links TRBV20-1 to TRBJ2-3; TRBD2 matches at 11 bases. The CDR3 totals 14 residues. The germline gives CDR1 DFQATT, CDR2 SNEGSKA (reference sequence). V lost 6 bases, J lost 5 bases, and 7 bases stayed unmatched. The CDR3 loop is CSAWISGGGDTQYF. In DNA form, the CDR3 reads TGCAGTGCATGGATTAGCGGGGGGGGAGATACGCAGTATTTT.

The J gene is TRBJ2-5, the V gene TRBV29-1, with D possibly matching TRBD1 (6 bases). TRBJ2-7 explains the end of the DNA better; the J call may be wrong. The CDR3 has 15 residues. Germline V gives CDR1 SQVTM, CDR2 ANQGSEA. The CDR3 protein is CSVDRRSGRGFEQYF. CDR3 nucleotide sequence: TGCAGCGTTGATAGGCGGTCCGGCAGGGGCTTCGAGCAGTACTTC.

This clonotype was observed a handful of times. This chain uses TRBV5-1 with TRBJ2-1, with TRBD2 identical over 12 bases. Per the germline V gene, CDR1 is SGHRS and CDR2 is YFSETQ. The CDR3 spans 14 residues. Unmatched junction bases numbered 4, after V lost 4 bases and J lost 8 bases. CDR3 protein: CASSARTSGDEQFF. CDR3 bases: TGCGCCAGCAGCGCCAGGACTAGCGGGGATGAGCAGTTCTTC.

This chain joins TRBV20-1 and TRBJ2-7; TRBD1 or TRBD2 may be the D gene (5 bases each). Germline lookup yields CDR1 DFQATT and CDR2 SNEGSKA (reference sequence). With 5 bases removed from V and 0 bases from J, the gap between germline ends came to 11 bases. There are 13 residues in the CDR3. CDR3 loop: CSAAGTLSYEQYF. Written as DNA, the CDR3 is TGCAGTGCTGCCGGGACCCTCTCCTACGAGCAGTACTTC.

In its sample, this clonotype was seen a few times. The chain joins TRBV11-2 to TRBJ1-2, with 8 bases aligning to TRBD1. Germline CDR1 SGHAT, CDR2 FQNNGV. The CDR3 sequence is 13 residues long. After removal of 8 bases from V and 8 bases from J, the junction contained 10 bases not matched to a gene. The CDR3 is CASGPQGQGGYTF. The CDR3 nucleotides read TGTGCCAGCGGGCCGCAAGGACAGGGCGGCTACACCTTC.

This clonotype appeared a few times. This chain links TRBV11-2 with TRBJ2-3; tentative D call: TRBD2 (6 bases). Trimming shortened V by 7 bases and J by 4 bases, and 15 bases separated the two germline ends. Per germline, CDR1 SGHAT and CDR2 FQNNGV. The length of the CDR3 is 14 residues. CDR3 nucleotides: TGTGCCAGCATGGGGGGAAAACGTCCAGATACGCAGTATTTT. Its translation: CASMGGKRPDTQYF.

This clonotype has just a few counts. The chain recombines TRBV3-1 with TRBJ2-3; possible D gene TRBD2, 6 bases. Germline lookup yields CDR1 LGHDT and CDR2 YNNKEL (reference sequence). The CDR3 length is 14 residues. V lost 6 bases, J lost 5 bases, and 15 bases lay in between. The CDR3 is CASSPTTREDTQYF. The CDR3 coding sequence is TGTGCCAGCAGTCCAACGACTAGAGAAGATACGCAGTATTTT.

About this clonotype itself: This may stem from a read error, because a much larger clone lies one nucleotide away. The CDR3 region has the DNA TGTGCCAGCAGCCCTAGACACAACGAGGAGACCCAGTACTTC. Its protein product is CASSPRHNEETQYF. The J gene is TRBJ2-5, the V gene TRBV13, with no clear D. Trimming pared 5 bases from V and 5 bases from J, leaving 15 bases between. Per germline, CDR1 PRHDT and CDR2 FYEKMQ (reference sequence). The CDR3 runs 14 residues.

This clonotype appeared a few times. The chain uses TRBV7-2 and TRBJ2-3; D may be TRBD2 (6 bases). The V and J ends lost 4 bases and 5 bases respectively, with 13 bases between them. The CDR3 is 14 residues long. Germline V gene data show CDR1 as SGHTA and CDR2 as FQGNSA. The CDR3 bases are TGTGCCAGCAGCTGGGGAGGCGGGTTAGATACGCAGTATTTT. Its protein product is CASSWGGGLDTQYF.

This chain joins TRBV27 and TRBJ2-7; 9 bases are a match to TRBD2. The CDR3 sequence is 15 residues long. Germline loops: CDR1 MNHEY, CDR2 SMNVEV (reference sequence). V shed 5 bases and J 9 bases; nucleotides not matched to a gene: 14. CDR3 protein: CASSIVAGGSPGQYF. The CDR3, as DNA: TGTGCCAGCAGTATCGTCGCGGGAGGGTCCCCGGGGCAGTACTTC.